These 11 T cell receptor beta chains were all obtained from the same sample, sequenced in a study of blood T cells in healthy people across ages. The second PCR ran about 6 to 12 cycles with a sample-barcoded 5' primer and J-beta primers. TCRdb recomputed calls from the 5' RACE reads with MiXCR, one row per CDR3 protein. This sample has about 730,000 distinct CDR3 sequences, with 40% to 45% found just once. Material for sequencing was blood. The receptors were gathered from a woman aged 60 to 75 in good health.

This chain links TRBV28 with TRBJ1-2, with D unresolved. V was clipped by 6 bases and J by 2 bases, with 25 bases between them. The CDR3 contains 18 residues. CDR1 and CDR2 (germline): MDHEN, SYDVKM. The CDR3 sequence: CASSIIGPGLEGNYGYTF. CDR3 DNA: TGTGCCAGCAGCATTATAGGTCCGGGGTTAGAAGGCAACTATGGCTACACCTTC.

Worth noting for this clonotype: With a much larger clone just one base away, this may be a read error. The chain joins TRBV4-3 to TRBJ2-3; D is possibly TRBD1 (5 bases). The CDR3 covers 13 residues. Germline V gives CDR1 LGHNA, CDR2 YSLEER. This CDR3 reads CASSQVVTDTRYF. In DNA, the CDR3 is TGCGCCAGCAGCCAAGTAGTGACAGATACGCGGTATTTT.

V is TRBV5-1 and J is TRBJ1-2; TRBD1 aligns across 7 bases. CDR1 and CDR2 (germline): SGHRS, YFSETQ. The CDR3 loop spans 14 amino acids. The V gene end was trimmed by 4 bases and the J gene end by 8 bases; junction bases not matched to a gene: 11. CDR3 residues: CASSNGTVLWGYTF. As DNA, the CDR3 is TGCGCCAGCAGCAACGGGACAGTTTTATGGGGCTACACCTTC.

The chain combines TRBV7-9 with TRBJ2-7; D not certain. The V gene's germline CDR1 is SEHNR and CDR2 FQNEAQ (reference sequence). V lost 5 bases to trimming and J lost 3 bases, with 5 bases between them. The CDR3 has 11 amino acids. The CDR3 sequence is CASSNDYEQYF. The CDR3 DNA is TGTGCCAGCAGCAATGACTACGAGCAGTACTTC.

This clonotype has only one observation. A single base separates this from a much larger clone, so it may be a read error. The chain carries TRBV27 and TRBJ2-4; the D gene could be TRBD1 or TRBD2 (6 bases each). Between the trimmed V and J ends, which lost 5 bases and 13 bases, there was a span of 24 bases. This CDR3 region has 15 residues. Germline CDR1 MNHEY, CDR2 SMNVEV (reference sequence). The CDR3 DNA reads as TGTGCCAGCAGTCTGACAGGACAGAGATCTCGGGGGCAGTACTTC. Amino acids: CASSLTGQRSRGQYF.

As regards this clonotype: A much larger clone differs by one base, so this may be a read error. This chain links TRBV2 with TRBJ1-2; 10 positions agree with TRBD1. Germline-derived CDR1 and CDR2 are SNHLY and FYNNEI. CDR3 length: 13 amino acids. CDR3 in amino acids: CASSTGTGDGFTF. CDR3 nucleotides: TGTGCCAGCAGTACCGGGACAGGGGATGGCTTCACCTTC.

For this clonotype: The germline gene is not matched at one end of the junction; a read error may be the cause. The chain employs TRBV5-1 and TRBJ2-7; a weak D match, TRBD1 (5 bases). Looked up from germline, CDR1 is SGHRS and CDR2 is YFSETQ. The CDR3 covers 13 residues. The CDR3 coding sequence is TGCGCCAGCAGCTCTGCAGGGAACAACGAGCTGTACTTC. This encodes CASSSAGNNELYF.

This clonotype showed up just a few times. V gene TRBV10-3 combines with J gene TRBJ2-3; no clear D gene. V lost 8 bases, J lost 1 base, and 10 bases lay in between. This CDR3 comprises 13 residues. Germline V gene sequence: CDR1 ENHRY, CDR2 SYGVKD. CDR3 protein: CAIEPDRTDTQYF. CDR3 coding DNA: TGTGCCATCGAACCTGATCGCACAGATACGCAGTATTTT.

The V call is TRBV9, the J call TRBJ1-6; D may be TRBD1 (6 bases). V shed 3 bases and J shed 5 bases, with 9 bases lying between them. The CDR3 contains 14 residues. Germline values: CDR1 SGDLS, CDR2 YYNGEE. The CDR3 sequence is CASSGGRNNSPLHF. DNA for the CDR3: TGTGCCAGCAGCGGGGGGCGGAATAATTCACCCCTCCACTTT.

The chain combines TRBV9 with TRBJ2-5; D is perhaps TRBD2 (6 bases). The CDR3 has 13 residues. The V gene lost 3 bases and the J gene lost 2 bases, with 8 bases spanning the gap. Germline V gene sequence: CDR1 SGDLS, CDR2 YYNGEE. The CDR3 loop is CASSAREQETQYF. The CDR3 nucleotides read TGTGCCAGCAGCGCCCGGGAGCAAGAGACCCAGTACTTC. The full variable domain, rest sourced from reference TRBV9 and TRBJ2-5, is DSGVTQTPKHLITATGQRVTLRCSPRSGDLSVYWYQQSLDQGLQFLIQYYNGEERAKGNILERFSAQQFPDLHSELNLSSLELGDSALYFCASSAREQETQYFGPGTRLLVL.

In its sample, this clonotype was seen many times. The gene calls are TRBV6-1 and TRBJ1-1; D is possibly TRBD1 (6 bases). V lost 6 bases and J 5 bases, leaving 28 bases between the germline ends. This CDR3 spans 18 amino acids. CDR1 is MNHNS, CDR2 SASEGT, per germline. CDR3 in DNA: TGTGCCAGCAGGAGGGGCAGGCTACAGGGAGAGGGAGAAACTGAAGCTTTCTTT. Translated, it gives CASRRGRLQGEGETEAFF.